A selection of T cell receptor beta chains follows, all from one sample in a study of breast tumors, draining lymph nodes, adjacent tissues. TCRdb passed the multiplex PCR reads through MiXCR, listing each CDR3 protein once. The table has about 200,000 distinct CDR3 sequences, around a third seen once. The sequencing input was axillary lymph node tissue. These receptors were taken from a female donor with breast cancer. Some clones in this sample may be carry-over from other donors' samples. Both conserved end residues are part of each CDR3. The D gene is left open where the match is weak. Clone size is given for some rows only: seen once, a few or many times, or a class if the clone is expanded.

j_gene,d_gene,abundance,v_gene,CDR3nt,CDR3aa
TRBJ1-6,-,many,TRBV20-1,TGCAGTGCTAGAGATTCGGGTGTTGAGTCACCCCTCCACTTT,CSARDSGVESPLHF
TRBJ2-1,TRBD2,-,TRBV14,TGTGCCAGCAGCCAAGGATATGCGGGACTAGCGGGGGCCCAAAACAATGGGCAGTTCTTC,CASSQGYAGLAGAQNNGQFF
TRBJ2-1,TRBD1,many,TRBV6-5,TGTGCCAGCAGAATAAACCGGGACAGGGTCAATGAGCAGTTCTTC,CASRINRDRVNEQFF
TRBJ1-2,-,once,TRBV5-1,TGCGCCAGCAGCTTGGACAGGGTACTTCGGGGCGGCTACACCTTC,CASSLDRVLRGGYTF
TRBJ2-3,TRBD1,once,TRBV29-1,TGCAGCGTTGAAGGGACAGGGATGTCCGATACGCAGTATTTT,CSVEGTGMSDTQYF
TRBJ2-2,TRBD1,many,TRBV5-1,TGCGCCAGCAGCCCGGACAGGGGGTCCACCGGGGAGCTGTTTTTT,CASSPDRGSTGELFF
TRBJ2-3,-,many,TRBV3-1,TGTGCCAGCAGCCTCGGAACGGTGGGGGATACGCAGTATTTT,CASSLGTVGDTQYF
TRBJ1-4,TRBD1,many,TRBV3-1,TGTGCCAGCAGCCAACCGACAGGGGTAGACGGGCTCCAGACTAATGAAAAACTGTTTTTT,CASSQPTGVDGLQTNEKLFF
TRBJ1-6,TRBD1,many,TRBV19,TGTGCCAGTAGAAAAGGACGGGACAGGCTGAATTCACCCCTCCACTTT,CASRKGRDRLNSPLHF
TRBJ2-7,-,many,TRBV4-3,TGCGCCAGCAGCCGGGGCGATCCGGGATCCTCCTACGAGCAGTACTTC,CASSRGDPGSSYEQYF
TRBJ2-3,TRBD2,many,TRBV2,TGTGCCAGCAGTGAGGGACTAGCGGGCACCGGCAATACGCAGTATTTT,CASSEGLAGTGNTQYF
TRBJ2-7,-,many,TRBV7-2,TGTGCCAGCAGTGACAGGCGCGGGGCCTACGAGCAGTACTTC,CASSDRRGAYEQYF
TRBJ2-7,-,many,TRBV6-5,TGTGCCAGCAGTCTACAGGGAGGGGGCTACGAGCAGTACTTC,CASSLQGGGYEQYF
TRBJ1-3,-,few,TRBV5-6,TGTGCCAGCAGCCACGGAGCAGGGTCTGGAAACACCATATATTTT,CASSHGAGSGNTIYF
TRBJ1-5,TRBD1,-,TRBV7-3,TGTGCCAGCAGCCCCCAGGGGGCAGGACAGCCCCAGCATTTT,CASSPQGAGQPQHF
TRBJ2-2,-,many,TRBV20-1,TGCAGTGCTAGAGATCGGGGGTCCGGGACCGGGGAGCTGTTTTTT,CSARDRGSGTGELFF
TRBJ2-5,-,many,TRBV20-1,TGCAGTGCTAGAGCCCCGGACGGATTCCAAGAGACCCAGTACTTC,CSARAPDGFQETQYF
TRBJ2-4,TRBD1,few,TRBV19,TGTGCCAGTAGTCCCGACAGGGGGCTGCTAGCCAAAAACATTCAGTACTTC,CASSPDRGLLAKNIQYF
TRBJ1-2,TRBD1,-,TRBV6-5,TGTGCCAGCAGGACCTCCGGGACAGGGGATGGCTACACCTTC,CASRTSGTGDGYTF
TRBJ2-1,-,many,TRBV14,TGTGCCAGCAGCCTCAACAATGAGCAGTTCTTC,CASSLNNEQFF
TRBJ2-5,TRBD2,many,TRBV10-3,TGTGCCATCAGTGAGTCCGGGGGGTCCGGAGAGACCCAGTACTTC,CAISESGGSGETQYF
TRBJ2-1,TRBD2,many,TRBV19,TGTGCCAGTAGTATAGCGGGGGGACCATACAATGAGCAGTTCTTC,CASSIAGGPYNEQFF
TRBJ1-1,-,few,TRBV20-1,TGCAGTGCTAGAGATTGGGGGGGAACTAACACTGAAGCTTTCTTT,CSARDWGGTNTEAFF
TRBJ1-5,-,many,TRBV12-3/TRBV12-4,TGTGCCAGCAGTTGGCGGGGGAGCAATCAGCCCCAGCATTTT,CASSWRGSNQPQHF
TRBJ2-7,-,-,TRBV4-1,TGCGCCAGCAGCCAAGTGCCCGGGACTGGCGGGACCTACGGGCAGTACTTC,CASSQVPGTGGTYGQYF
TRBJ1-5,TRBD1,-,TRBV20-1,TGCAGTGCCGCGGACAGGGGGGTTGGCCAGCCCCAGCATTTT,CSAADRGVGQPQHF
TRBJ2-5,-,many,TRBV9,TGTGCCAGCAGCGTAGGTAGCCTCCCCCACCAAGAGACCCAGTACTTC,CASSVGSLPHQETQYF
TRBJ1-1,-,-,TRBV7-9,TGTGCCAGCAGCTTAATGGGGATGAACACTGAAGCTTTCTTT,CASSLMGMNTEAFF
TRBJ2-3,-,many,TRBV9,TGTGCCAGCAGCGTAGGGAGGTCGGGGGGCACAGATACGCAGTATTTT,CASSVGRSGGTDTQYF
TRBJ1-5,-,few,TRBV5-6,TGTGCCAGCAGCAGATACCTGGGGGGAACGGAGACCCAGCATTTT,CASSRYLGGTETQHF
TRBJ2-7,-,many,TRBV24-1,TGTGCCACCCCACAGCCCCGGGACCTACCCTACGAGCAGTACTTC,CATPQPRDLPYEQYF
TRBJ2-1,TRBD2,many,TRBV7-7,TGTGCTAGCAGCTTCTACAGACTAGCGGCGAAAGTCTCCTACAATGAGCAGTTCTTC,CASSFYRLAAKVSYNEQFF
TRBJ1-6,-,many,TRBV7-8,TGTGCCAGCAGCTTAGCGGTGGCGAGCCTCCACTTT,CASSLAVASLHF
TRBJ2-5,-,-,TRBV7-2,TGTGCCAGCACCATAGTCCCTTTGAAGACCCAGTACTTC,CASTIVPLKTQYF
TRBJ1-5,-,many,TRBV20-1,TGCAGTGCCGGACGTAAGGATCAGCCCCAGCATTTT,CSAGRKDQPQHF
TRBJ1-2,TRBD1,many,TRBV3-1,TGTGCCAGCAGCCATTGGGACAGGGCCACTAACTATGGCTACACCTTC,CASSHWDRATNYGYTF
TRBJ1-6,-,many,TRBV19,TGTGCCAGTAGTTGGGGTATTAATTCACCCCTCCACTTT,CASSWGINSPLHF
TRBJ1-4,-,many,TRBV10-3,TGTGCCATCAGTGAGCGGGGGGCCGAAAATGAAAAACTGTTTTTT,CAISERGAENEKLFF
TRBJ2-5,-,many,TRBV19,TGTGCCACTAGTAATAAGGACGGGAAGGAGTACTTC,CATSNKDGKEYF
TRBJ1-2,-,many,TRBV19,TGTGCCAGTAGTATAGACAGCAACTATGGCTACACCTTC,CASSIDSNYGYTF
TRBJ1-2,-,many,TRBV12-3/TRBV12-4,TGTGCCAGCAGTGCGGACAGCGGCTATGGCTACACCTTC,CASSADSGYGYTF
TRBJ1-6,-,many,TRBV7-8,TGTGCCAGCAGCTTCAGGGGTCCAAATAATTCACCCCTCCACTTT,CASSFRGPNNSPLHF
TRBJ2-1,-,-,TRBV29-1,TGCAGCACTGAGACAGGCCCCTACTACTTAGGGGAGGATGAGCAGTTCTTC,CSTETGPYYLGEDEQFF